This T cell receptor (beta chain) was sequenced in a study of cytomegalovirus exposure and HLA in healthy donors. Primers included in the PCR were 60 Vbeta and 13 Jbeta primers. Clones were sequenced by immunoSEQ multiplex PCR, and TCRdb holds only the in-frame ones, with some missing. Of about 160,000 clones in the sample, around 80% are singletons; the top ten hold around 6.9%. CDR1 and CDR2 (germline): GTSNPN, SVGIG (reference sequence). Trimming took 4 bases from V and 6 from J, leaving 13 bases between them. This CDR3 region has 12 residues. V usage is TRBV30 and J usage is TRBJ2-7; D is perhaps TRBD1 (6 bases). The clonotype originates from a male donor in good health and CMV-seropositive. The sample comprised PBMCs. The CDR3 bases are TGTGCCTGGACGGCAGGGGTGGGCGAGCAGTACTTC. Its protein is CAWTAGVGEQYF.